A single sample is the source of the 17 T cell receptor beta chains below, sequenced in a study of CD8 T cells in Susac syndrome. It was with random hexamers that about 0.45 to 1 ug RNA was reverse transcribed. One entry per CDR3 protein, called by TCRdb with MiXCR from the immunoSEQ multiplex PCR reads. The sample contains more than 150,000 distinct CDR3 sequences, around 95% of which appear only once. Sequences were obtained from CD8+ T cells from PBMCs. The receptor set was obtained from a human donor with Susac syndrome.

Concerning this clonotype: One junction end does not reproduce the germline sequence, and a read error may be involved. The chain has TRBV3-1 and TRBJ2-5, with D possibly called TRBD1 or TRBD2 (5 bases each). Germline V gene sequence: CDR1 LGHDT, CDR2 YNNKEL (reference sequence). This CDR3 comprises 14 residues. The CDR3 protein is CASSPGPTQETQYF. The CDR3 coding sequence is TGTGCCAGTAGCCCGGGACCGACTCAAGAGACCCAGTACTTC.

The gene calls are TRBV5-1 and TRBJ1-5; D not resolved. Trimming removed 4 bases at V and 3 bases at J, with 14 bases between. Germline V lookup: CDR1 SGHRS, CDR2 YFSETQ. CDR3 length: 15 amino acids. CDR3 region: CASSQIPDDNQPQHF. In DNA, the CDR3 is TGCGCCAGCAGCCAGATCCCGGACGACAATCAGCCCCAGCATTTT.

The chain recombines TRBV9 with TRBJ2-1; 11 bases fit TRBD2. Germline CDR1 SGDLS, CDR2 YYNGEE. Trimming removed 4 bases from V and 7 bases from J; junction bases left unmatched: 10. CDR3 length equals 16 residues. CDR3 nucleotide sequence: TGTGCCAGCAGCAAACTAGCGGGAGACTCAAAAAATGAGCAGTTCTTC. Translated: CASSKLAGDSKNEQFF. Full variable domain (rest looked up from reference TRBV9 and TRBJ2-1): DSGVTQTPKHLITATGQRVTLRCSPRSGDLSVYWYQQSLDQGLQFLIQYYNGEERAKGNILERFSAQQFPDLHSELNLSSLELGDSALYFCASSKLAGDSKNEQFFGPGTRLTVL.

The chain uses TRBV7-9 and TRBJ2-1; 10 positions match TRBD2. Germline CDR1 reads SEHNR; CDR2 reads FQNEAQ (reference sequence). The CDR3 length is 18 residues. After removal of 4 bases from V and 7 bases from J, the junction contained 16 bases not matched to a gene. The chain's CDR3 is CASSSLAIAGGGYNEQFF. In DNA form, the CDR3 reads TGTGCCAGCAGCTCTCTTGCTATAGCGGGAGGCGGATATAATGAGCAGTTCTTC.

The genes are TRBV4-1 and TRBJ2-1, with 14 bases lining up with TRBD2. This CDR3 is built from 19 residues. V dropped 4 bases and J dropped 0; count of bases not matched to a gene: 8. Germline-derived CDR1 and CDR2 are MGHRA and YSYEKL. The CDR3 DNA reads TGCGCCAGCAGCCCGACTAGCGGGGGGGCCCTCAGCTCCTACAATGAGCAGTTCTTC. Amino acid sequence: CASSPTSGGALSSYNEQFF.

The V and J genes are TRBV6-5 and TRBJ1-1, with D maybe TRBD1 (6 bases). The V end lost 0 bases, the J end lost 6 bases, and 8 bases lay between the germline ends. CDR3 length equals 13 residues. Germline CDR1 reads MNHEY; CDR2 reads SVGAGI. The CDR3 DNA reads TGTGCCAGCAGTTACTCGAGGGGGGCTGAAGCTTTCTTT. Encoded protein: CASSYSRGAEAFF.

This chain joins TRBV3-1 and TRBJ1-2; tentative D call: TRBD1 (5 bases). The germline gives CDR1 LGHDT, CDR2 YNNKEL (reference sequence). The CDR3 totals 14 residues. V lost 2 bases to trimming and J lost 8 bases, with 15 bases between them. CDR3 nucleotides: TGTGCCAGCAGCCAAATTGCCCGAGCAGGGGGCTACACCTTC. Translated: CASSQIARAGGYTF.

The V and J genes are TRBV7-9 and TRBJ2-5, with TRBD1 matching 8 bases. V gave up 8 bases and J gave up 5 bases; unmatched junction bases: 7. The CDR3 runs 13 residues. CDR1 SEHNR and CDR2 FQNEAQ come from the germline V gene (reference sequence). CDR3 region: CASGQGVKETQYF. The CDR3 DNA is TGTGCCAGCGGACAGGGAGTGAAGGAGACCCAGTACTTC.

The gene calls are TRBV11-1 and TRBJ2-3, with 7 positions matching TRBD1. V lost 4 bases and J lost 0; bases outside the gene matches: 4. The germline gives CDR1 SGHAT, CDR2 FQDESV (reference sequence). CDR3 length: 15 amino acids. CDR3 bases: TGTGCCAGCAGCTACCGGGACAGAAGCACAGATACGCAGTATTTT. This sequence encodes CASSYRDRSTDTQYF. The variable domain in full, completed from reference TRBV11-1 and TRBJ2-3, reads EAEVAQSPRYKITEKSQAVAFWCDPISGHATLYWYRQILGQGPELLVQFQDESVVDDSQLPKDRFSAERLKGVDSTLKIQPAELGDSAMYLCASSYRDRSTDTQYFGPGTRLTVL.

DNA of the CDR3: TGTGCCAGCAGTGAATATGGAACAGGGTCTAGCACAGATACGCAGTATTTT. This codes for CASSEYGTGSSTDTQYF. The V gene is TRBV25-1, the J gene TRBJ2-3, with D tentatively TRBD1 (6 bases). Between the trimmed V and J ends, which lost 0 bases and 0 bases, there was a span of 13 bases. Germline V CDR1 and CDR2: MGHDK, SYGVNS. This CDR3 comprises 17 residues.

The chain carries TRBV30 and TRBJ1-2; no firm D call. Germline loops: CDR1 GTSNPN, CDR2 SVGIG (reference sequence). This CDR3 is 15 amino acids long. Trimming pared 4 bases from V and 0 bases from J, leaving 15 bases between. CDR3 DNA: TGTGCCTGGACTAACTGGGGAGATTCTAACTATGGCTACACCTTC. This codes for CAWTNWGDSNYGYTF.

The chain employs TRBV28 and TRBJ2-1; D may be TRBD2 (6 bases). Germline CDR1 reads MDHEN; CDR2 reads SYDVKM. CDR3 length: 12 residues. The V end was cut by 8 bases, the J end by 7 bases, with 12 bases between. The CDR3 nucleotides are TGTGCCAGCCGATCGGGGGAAAATGAGCAGTTCTTC. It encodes CASRSGENEQFF.

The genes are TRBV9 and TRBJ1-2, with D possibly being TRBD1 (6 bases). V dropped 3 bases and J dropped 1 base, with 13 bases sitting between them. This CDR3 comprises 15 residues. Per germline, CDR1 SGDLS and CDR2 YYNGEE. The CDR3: CASSALGGLNYGYTF. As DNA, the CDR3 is TGTGCCAGCAGCGCTCTCGGGGGCCTTAACTATGGCTACACCTTC.

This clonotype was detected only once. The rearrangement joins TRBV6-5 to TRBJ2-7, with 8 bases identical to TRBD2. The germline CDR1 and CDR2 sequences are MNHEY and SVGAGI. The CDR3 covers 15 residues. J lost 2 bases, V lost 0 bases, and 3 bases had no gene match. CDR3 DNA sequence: TGTGCCAGCAGTTACTCAAGCGGGAGACCCTACGAGCAGTACTTC. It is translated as CASSYSSGRPYEQYF.

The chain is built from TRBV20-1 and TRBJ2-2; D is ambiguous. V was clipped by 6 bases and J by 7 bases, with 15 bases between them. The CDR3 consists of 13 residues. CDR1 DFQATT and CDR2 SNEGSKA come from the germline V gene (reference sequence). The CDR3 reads CSARSGFDGELFF. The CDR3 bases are TGCAGTGCCAGGTCCGGGTTTGACGGGGAGCTGTTTTTT.

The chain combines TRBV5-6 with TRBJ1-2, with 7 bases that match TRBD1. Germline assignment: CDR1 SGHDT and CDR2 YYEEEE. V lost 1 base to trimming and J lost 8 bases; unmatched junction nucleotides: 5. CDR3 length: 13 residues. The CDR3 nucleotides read TGTGCCAGCAGCTTGTCGACAGGGAAGGGCTACACCTTC. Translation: CASSLSTGKGYTF. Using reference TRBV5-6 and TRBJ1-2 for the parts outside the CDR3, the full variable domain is DAGVTQSPTHLIKTRGQQVTLRCSPKSGHDTVSWYQQALGQGPQFIFQYYEEEERQRGNFPDRFSGHQFPNYSSELNVNALLLGDSALYLCASSLSTGKGYTFGSGTRLTVV.

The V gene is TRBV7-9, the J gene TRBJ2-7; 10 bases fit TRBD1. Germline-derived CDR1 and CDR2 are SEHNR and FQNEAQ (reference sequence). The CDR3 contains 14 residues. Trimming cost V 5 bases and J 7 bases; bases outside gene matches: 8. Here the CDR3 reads CASSERQGAEEQYF. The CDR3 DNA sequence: TGTGCCAGCAGCGAAAGACAGGGGGCCGAAGAGCAGTACTTC.